These T cell receptor beta chains were read from a single sample in a study of cytomegalovirus exposure and HLA in healthy donors. Clones were sequenced by immunoSEQ multiplex PCR, and TCRdb holds only the in-frame ones, with some missing. The sample carries 150,000 or so clones, about 75% recorded once. The specimen sequenced was PBMCs. These receptors all stem from a man aged 45-65 years in good health and CMV-seropositive. Each CDR3 is given with its conserved first and last residue. Each record gives: J gene, V gene, D gene, CDR3 length, CDR3 protein. The D gene is left open where the match is weak.

j_call: TRBJ2-3
v_call: TRBV9
d_call: -
cdr3_length: 14
cdr3_aa: CASSVRSKTDTQYF

j_call: TRBJ1-2
v_call: TRBV5-1
d_call: -
cdr3_length: 15
cdr3_aa: CASSSTGTPSNGYTF

j_call: TRBJ1-1
v_call: TRBV18
d_call: TRBD1
cdr3_length: 15
cdr3_aa: CASSRDRGRVTEAFF

j_call: TRBJ2-4
v_call: TRBV10-3
d_call: TRBD1
cdr3_length: 16
cdr3_aa: CAISASSGTGENIQYF

j_call: TRBJ2-1
v_call: TRBV5-1
d_call: TRBD1
cdr3_length: 14
cdr3_aa: CASGTDLGDNEQFF

j_call: TRBJ1-5
v_call: TRBV7-9
d_call: -
cdr3_length: 12
cdr3_aa: CASSLGREPQHF

j_call: TRBJ1-1
v_call: TRBV5-1
d_call: -
cdr3_length: 16
cdr3_aa: CASSPRYREANTEAFF

j_call: TRBJ2-5
v_call: TRBV19
d_call: -
cdr3_length: 14
cdr3_aa: CASSIDLVRETQYF

j_call: TRBJ1-1
v_call: TRBV6-1
d_call: -
cdr3_length: 12
cdr3_aa: CASRTGNTEAFF

j_call: TRBJ2-5
v_call: TRBV5-6
d_call: TRBD1
cdr3_length: 13
cdr3_aa: CASSSGTGGTQYF

j_call: TRBJ2-2
v_call: TRBV9
d_call: -
cdr3_length: 15
cdr3_aa: CASSIMTGNTGELFF

j_call: TRBJ1-2
v_call: TRBV7-2
d_call: -
cdr3_length: 15
cdr3_aa: CASSLAAGTTYGYTF

j_call: TRBJ2-6
v_call: TRBV6-1
d_call: -
cdr3_length: 15
cdr3_aa: CASSGGVSGANVLTF

j_call: TRBJ2-5
v_call: TRBV30
d_call: -
cdr3_length: 15
cdr3_aa: CAWRVRRKHKETQYF

j_call: TRBJ1-6
v_call: TRBV10-2
d_call: TRBD1
cdr3_length: 14
cdr3_aa: CASLRTGENSPLHF

j_call: TRBJ2-2
v_call: TRBV11-2
d_call: -
cdr3_length: 16
cdr3_aa: CASSLGALSNTGELFF

j_call: TRBJ2-1
v_call: TRBV29-1
d_call: -
cdr3_length: 12
cdr3_aa: CSAAGPDHEQFF

j_call: TRBJ1-1
v_call: TRBV15
d_call: TRBD1
cdr3_length: 18
cdr3_aa: CATSRASVPGQGNTEAFF

j_call: TRBJ2-2
v_call: TRBV7-9
d_call: -
cdr3_length: 18
cdr3_aa: CASSHKTASPANTGELFF

j_call: TRBJ2-7
v_call: TRBV27
d_call: TRBD1
cdr3_length: 10
cdr3_aa: CASRGTGWNF

j_call: TRBJ1-1
v_call: TRBV29-1
d_call: -
cdr3_length: 15
cdr3_aa: CSVDLDFGRNTEAFF

j_call: TRBJ2-3
v_call: TRBV5-6
d_call: TRBD2
cdr3_length: 16
cdr3_aa: CASSDGTTASTDTQYF

j_call: TRBJ1-1
v_call: TRBV27
d_call: -
cdr3_length: 13
cdr3_aa: CASSFDTGTEAFF

j_call: TRBJ1-1
v_call: TRBV6-6
d_call: -
cdr3_length: 12
cdr3_aa: CASRYGHAEAFF

j_call: TRBJ2-4
v_call: TRBV5-4
d_call: -
cdr3_length: 14
cdr3_aa: CASSLKTYKNIQYF